The present entry profiles one TCR beta chain with its context. Only one count was recorded for this clone. Its antigen remains undetermined. Within one base of it there is no much larger clone, and no base qualities were kept. For the CD8 naive samples, CD45RO-negative cells were positively selected for CCR7, yielding a CD45RA+CCR7+ population from which TemRA cells were excluded. The donors were healthy, HIV-negative adults who had no recently reported acute infections or vaccinations. Every donor was a Caucasian adult residing in Nashville, Tennessee, USA. After blood collection by leukapheresis, PBMCs were isolated using Ficoll-Histopaque density gradient centrifugation and then cryopreserved in the vapor phase of liquid nitrogen. Analytical flow cytometry was used to check the purity and quantity of every magnetically sorted T cell population. Genomic DNA was isolated from each sorted fraction and quantified by UV absorbance on a Nanodrop 2000c.

Using the deep immunoSEQ assay, multiplex PCR amplified TCR CDR3 regions from genomic DNA. Genomic DNA extracted from each cell subset was distributed evenly over all wells of several immunoSEQ 96-well plates, and each plate served as one replicate. For sorted subsets, approximately 200 ng of genomic DNA, equivalent to some 30,000 T cell genomes, went into each replicate PCR. Purified libraries were measured with a Qubit 3.0 fluorometer, size-checked on a Bioanalyzer 2100, and measured again with the KAPA Library Quantification kit. A separate single-read 150-cycle Illumina NextSeq 550 flow cell was used to sequence each immunoSEQ 96-well plate. In the authors' own workflow: The immunoSEQ output contained only junctional sequences without quality scores, so filtering could not match that applied to full-length reads. To assign V/J genes and CDR3, sequences were annotated using PyIR, a Python wrapper for IgBLAST v1.9, with IMGT germline references. Reads with weak V/J assignments (E-value above 1e-6), missing CDR3, stop codons, out-of-frame junctions, or ambiguous translated residues were removed. V3J clonotypes were defined as sequences sharing an identical inferred V gene, J gene, and CDR3 amino acid sequence. Percentage overlap between repertoires was computed as shared unique clonotypes divided by the size of the smaller repertoire. RTK rarefaction, the Chao1 estimator, and Recon v2.1 estimates of unobserved clonotypes were used to assess repertoire richness. Generation probabilities for all TCRbeta clonotypes obtained by the gDNA method from several donors were computed using OLGA. TCRdb provides this immuneACCESS table in a form limited to in-frame rearrangements. Some clones are lacking; in checked studies, under half of them reflect an unresolved V gene, and why the rest are absent is not known. The DNA gave D and trimming, while V, J and clone size come from that table. The table for this sample lists under 2,000,000 clones; about 95% of them were counted only once. 0.95% to 1.5% of the sample goes to the ten largest clones.

These data originate in a study of shared clonotypes between healthy human individuals (dated by TCRdb to 2020 to 2021). Turning to the overall study: Three men and a couple of women, aged 18 to 49 years, made up the cohort. Per donor, three plates each were used for CD4 naive and CD4 memory, two for CD8 naive, and one for CD8 memory. To estimate repertoire size and how much clonotype sharing occurs between individuals, the study deeply sequenced the blood TCR repertoires of about five healthy adults. Libraries were prepared and TCR repertoires were sequenced by different laboratories using diverse techniques, in order to increase sequencing depth and limit assay-specific biases. Between about 0.94 and 8.9 billion PBMCs per donor were obtained by leukapheresis. Here is what the overall study found, with its caveats: When a handful of donors were compared, the shared fraction of clonotypes was about 5% for naive CD4, approximately 3.5% for naive CD8, 2.3% for memory CD4, and approximately 0.4% for memory CD8. Naive subsets generally had larger estimated clonotype richness than memory subsets did. Even with the large sequencing depth, rarefaction of the sorted-subset datasets indicated that sequencing was incomplete. The genetic and exposure-history diversity represented was limited by the small number of donors. Compared with non-shared clonotypes, the clonotypes found in all four sorted-subset donors had higher generation probabilities. Sampling was limited to blood, and TCR repertoires in tissue likely differ from TCR repertoires in blood. Pairwise subsampling indicated that sequencing depth was expected to affect the degree of clonotype sharing among donors.

CDR1 and CDR2 (MNHEY, SMNVEV) derive from the germline V gene (reference sequence). Unmatched junction bases come to 13, with V trimmed by 5 bases and J by 4 bases. The CDR3 covers 16 residues, taking in both the cysteine and the phenylalanine. Only the CDR3 portion is preserved as DNA: 48 bases, with reading frame beginning at the first base. The TCR originated in a man aged 18-30 years in good health. The chain employs TRBV27 and TRBJ1-2, with TRBD1 identical over 7 junction bases. Input material: naive CD8+ T cells sorted from blood. This sample's cell subset or site label indicates: CD45RA+CCR7+. CDR3 protein: CASSPQGLRVPYGYTF. The bases are TGTGCCAGCAGTCCACAGGGGCTCCGTGTCCCCTATGGCTACACCTTC.